Listed below are T cell receptor beta chains from one sample, sequenced in a study of CD4 T cells in relation to SARS-CoV-2 and coronaviruses. Some clones are missing from TCRdb's copy, which holds only in-frame ones; the method was immunoSEQ multiplex PCR. The table has about 38,000 clones, roughly 90% seen once. The source material was memory CD4+ T cells from PBMCs. The receptors come from an adult with COVID-19. CDR3s leave out the opening cysteine and the closing phenylalanine or tryptophan. Fields, in order: J gene, clone size, V gene, CDR3 protein. Not all rows give a size; the values are once, few, many and, for expanded clones, a class.

TRBJ1-4	.	TRBV7-2	ASSPMDRGNEKLF
TRBJ2-1	.	TRBV3-1/TRBV3-2	ASSPKGAGQGYNEQF
TRBJ2-7	.	TRBV5-1	ASSPPVGNYEQY
TRBJ2-3	.	TRBV6-5	ASSYSLAEVDTQY
TRBJ1-5	.	TRBV5-1	ASSLAAHSNQPQH
TRBJ2-1	.	TRBV2	ASSELRGGYNEQF
TRBJ1-2	.	TRBV7-2	ASSFGQSYGYT
TRBJ2-6	.	TRBV7-9	ASRHTGRGANVLT
TRBJ1-2	.	TRBV5-1	ASRPTGVEGYT
TRBJ2-1	.	TRBV11-3	ASSLAGMSSYNEQF
TRBJ2-1	.	TRBV19	ASSIRLAGATFYNEQF
TRBJ1-2	.	TRBV2	ATSGDGPGGYT
TRBJ1-1	.	TRBV29-1	SVDPGGSGTEAF
TRBJ1-4	.	TRBV21-1	ASSTCPPTNEKLF
TRBJ1-3	.	TRBV30	AWSVQGGAGNTIY
TRBJ2-2	.	TRBV5-1	ASSLGGTIGELF
TRBJ2-1	.	TRBV27	ASSSGGGAPGPEQF
TRBJ2-1	.	TRBV2	ASSGRSEQF
TRBJ2-2	.	TRBV5-4	ASSLEGLRNTGELF
TRBJ2-3	.	TRBV9	ASSVDAVSTDTQY
TRBJ2-1	.	TRBV4-1	ASSHYLVGQNYNEQF
TRBJ1-1	once	TRBV6-6	ASSRSFTEAF
TRBJ2-7	.	TRBV6-5	ASSPPGQGSYEQY
TRBJ1-5	.	TRBV5-6	ASSLGTAFFQPQH
TRBJ2-7	.	TRBV5-5	ASSLVAGGPYEQY
TRBJ2-3	.	TRBV18	ASSTDRTSGGDTQY
TRBJ2-1	.	TRBV14	ASRLSPPMAGYNEQF
TRBJ2-6	.	TRBV6-2/TRBV6-3	ASSYSVWGMGANVLT
TRBJ1-1	.	TRBV2	ASMRNTEAF
TRBJ1-1	.	TRBV5-1	ASSSRQGTNTEAF
TRBJ2-5	.	TRBV5-4	ASSPGQGRETQY
TRBJ2-5	.	TRBV5-1	ASSYAGDQETQY
TRBJ2-7	.	TRBV14	ASSFRQGHEQY
TRBJ2-3	.	TRBV6-4	ASSAGGAADTQY
TRBJ2-1	.	TRBV6-6	ASSYASGGRNEQF
TRBJ2-6	.	TRBV28	ASSYRAGANVLT
TRBJ1-4	.	TRBV18	ASSPPEQGSWEKLF
TRBJ1-2	once	TRBV11-1	ASSIGGTGYGYT
TRBJ1-1	.	TRBV11-3	ASSADRRGSEAF
TRBJ2-1	.	TRBV29-1	SVEGTSSYNEQF
TRBJ1-2	.	TRBV19	ASSIGTGISYGYT
TRBJ2-2	.	TRBV7-9	ASSQGTGGAYTGELF
TRBJ1-1	.	TRBV19	ASSGRQPNTEAF
TRBJ1-6	.	TRBV15	ATRPGEYNSPLH